Following are 15 T cell receptor beta chains from one sample sequenced in a study of molecular identifiers for immune sequencing clone quantification (dated by TCRdb to 2017 to 2018). The method was PCR. Data came from an Illumina HiSeq 4000. TCRdb reprocessed the public reads (quality trimming at Q25 with fastp, clone calling with MiXCR) and kept in-frame beta chains. Each entry merges the rows of one CDR3 protein and shows their most common DNA and genes. This sample is represented by about half a million distinct CDR3 sequences; over 20% of them were singletons. The ten most abundant clones make up about 0.8% of the sample. Sequenced sample: naive CD8+ T cells from blood, with Jurkat cell RNA spiked in. This specimen's cell subset or site label, interpreted: FACS-sorted CD8+CD4-CCR7+CD45RA+ naive T cells. Receptors originate from a human donor in good health. Some libraries in this study had Jurkat cell RNA spiked in.

The gene calls are TRBV27 and TRBJ2-3, with D possibly TRBD2 on 5 matching bases. The ends were cut back, 1 base at V and 0 bases at J, with 8 bases in the middle. This CDR3 comprises 15 residues. CDR1 is MNHEY and CDR2 is SMNVEV in the germline V gene (reference sequence). CDR3 protein: CASSLLRVSTDTQYF. CDR3 DNA sequence: TGTGCCAGCAGTTTATTGCGGGTTAGCACAGATACGCAGTATTTT.

This clonotype has a count of ten or more. At one end, the junction sequence differs from germline, possibly due to a read error. CDR3 nucleotides: TGCAGCGTTGAACTCGACAGGGCCAGGGACTTC. Translation: CSVELDRARDF. The chain carries TRBV29-1 and TRBJ2-5; the match to TRBD1 covers 7 bases. CDR1 and CDR2 (germline): SQVTM, ANQGSEA. This CDR3 has 11 amino acids.

The chain is built from TRBV9 and TRBJ2-3; 13 nucleotides line up with TRBD2. CDR1 SGDLS and CDR2 YYNGEE come from the germline V gene. Trimming took 1 base from V and 2 from J; bases not matched to a gene: 4. The CDR3 length is 17 residues. The CDR3 sequence: CASSVFGLAGATDTQYF. CDR3 nucleotide sequence: TGTGCCAGCAGCGTATTTGGACTAGCGGGGGCCACAGATACGCAGTATTTT.

This clonotype showed up just a few times. V gene TRBV27 combines with J gene TRBJ2-1; D is possibly TRBD2 (5 bases). Germline V gives CDR1 MNHEY, CDR2 SMNVEV (reference sequence). Trimming took off 3 bases at V and 2 bases at J, with 14 bases between the two ends. CDR3 length: 16 residues. The CDR3 region is CASSLNPRRTYNEQFF. In DNA form, the CDR3 reads TGTGCCAGCAGTTTGAACCCCCGGAGGACCTACAATGAGCAGTTCTTC.

Points on this clonotype: A much larger clone lies one base from this, so it may be a read error. The V call is TRBV20-1, the J call TRBJ1-5; 11 positions agree with TRBD1. Germline loops: CDR1 DFQATT, CDR2 SNEGSKA (reference sequence). This CDR3 region has 17 residues. V was pared by 1 base and J by 9 bases, with 14 bases of the junction left unmatched. As DNA, the CDR3 is TGCAGTGCTAGAGTCGTAGGGGACAGGGGGTTCGGTCGGCCCCAGCATTTT. This encodes CSARVVGDRGFGRPQHF.

This clonotype was recorded at least ten times. V gene TRBV12-3 or TRBV12-4 combines with J gene TRBJ2-7; D is unclear. This CDR3 comprises 14 residues. Between the trimmed V and J ends, which lost 0 bases and 2 bases, there was a span of 8 bases. As DNA, the CDR3 is TGTGCCAGCAGTTTAGCAGGGCCGCCCTACGAGCAGTACTTC. This gives the protein CASSLAGPPYEQYF.

This clonotype was counted ten times or more. V and J are TRBV20-1 and TRBJ2-7, with 12 bases identical to TRBD1. Germline CDR1 reads DFQATT; CDR2 reads SNEGSKA (reference sequence). V lost 1 base to trimming and J lost 4 bases; unmatched junction nucleotides: 8. The length of the CDR3 is 16 residues. Here the CDR3 reads CSARVEGQGARYEQYF. In nucleotides, the CDR3 is TGCAGTGCTAGAGTAGAGGGACAGGGGGCGAGGTACGAGCAGTACTTC.

This clonotype was counted a few times. This chain links TRBV6-2 or TRBV6-3 with TRBJ2-7, with 14 bases matching TRBD2. Germline CDR1 and CDR2: MNHEY and SVGEGT. V shed 5 bases, J shed 3 bases, and the junction held 3 bases outside the gene matches. CDR3 length: 15 amino acids. The CDR3 DNA reads TGTGCCAGCAGTGGGGGGACTAGCGGGAGCTACGAGCAGTACTTC. Its protein product is CASSGGTSGSYEQYF.

This clonotype came up many times. The genes are TRBV7-9 and TRBJ2-7; D gene unclear. Looked up from germline, CDR1 is SEHNR and CDR2 is FQNEAQ (reference sequence). V was pared by 2 bases and J by 7 bases, with 9 bases between. The CDR3 totals 12 residues. The CDR3 DNA sequence: TGTGCCAGCAGCTTACGTCCGGGTGAGCAGTACTTC. This translates into CASSLRPGEQYF.

The chain couples TRBV7-9 to TRBJ2-1, with 12 bases that match TRBD2. Germline V gene lookup returns CDR1 SEHNR and CDR2 FQNEAQ (reference sequence). The V segment lost 5 bases and the J segment 3 bases; nucleotides outside the gene matches: 5. The CDR3 contains 16 residues. The CDR3 nucleotides are TGTGCCAGCAGCGCGCCACTAGCGGGAGGCTACAATGAGCAGTTCTTC. Residues: CASSAPLAGGYNEQFF.

This clonotype was seen ten or more times. This rearrangement joins TRBV5-1 to TRBJ1-1; no reliable D call. Germline CDR1 is SGHRS and CDR2 is YFSETQ. The CDR3 has 15 amino acids. The V end lost 4 bases, the J end lost 1 base, and 14 bases lay between the germline ends. The DNA of the CDR3 is TGCGCCAGCAGCAGGAGAGGAGCGACGAACACTGAAGCTTTCTTT. Its translation is CASSRRGATNTEAFF.

This clonotype was detected many times. The rearrangement uses TRBV12-3 or TRBV12-4 and TRBJ1-5, with D tentatively TRBD1 (6 bases). This CDR3 comprises 14 residues. The germline V and J ends were trimmed by 6 bases and 1 base, with 10 bases remaining between them. The CDR3, as DNA: TGTGCCAGCAGGACCACAGGGAGCAATCAGCCCCAGCATTTT. The encoded protein is CASRTTGSNQPQHF.

This clonotype was counted at least ten times. This chain uses TRBV5-4 with TRBJ2-2, with TRBD2 as a possible D gene (6 bases). Looked up from germline, CDR1 is SGHNT and CDR2 is YYREEE (reference sequence). Trimming took off 2 bases at V and 6 bases at J, with 14 bases between the two ends. The CDR3 consists of 15 residues. CDR3 in DNA: TGTGCCAGCAGCTTCCCGGGGACTTCAGCCGGGGAGCTGTTTTTT. Translating gives CASSFPGTSAGELFF.

This clonotype was counted many times. J is TRBJ2-2 and V is TRBV27, with 7 bases fitting TRBD1. This CDR3 has 16 residues. From germline, CDR1 is MNHEY and CDR2 SMNVEV (reference sequence). J gave up 0 bases and V 8 bases, and 9 bases lay outside the gene matches. The CDR3 region is CASSTGTVANTGELFF. CDR3 nucleotide sequence: TGTGCCAGCTCGACCGGGACAGTCGCGAACACCGGGGAGCTGTTTTTT.

At least ten counts were recorded for this clonotype. The J gene is TRBJ2-7, the V gene TRBV19; D may be TRBD1 (5 bases). The CDR3 spans 12 residues. V was clipped by 7 bases and J by 2 bases, with 9 bases between them. Germline V gene data show CDR1 as LNHDA and CDR2 as SQIVND (reference sequence). CDR3 DNA: TGTGCCAGTACCGACAGAGCCTACGAGCAGTACTTC. It encodes CASTDRAYEQYF. Supplemented by reference TRBV19 and TRBJ2-7, the full variable domain reads DGGITQSPKYLFRKEGQNVTLSCEQNLNHDAMYWYRQDPGQGLRLIYYSQIVNDFQKGDIAEGYSVSREKKESFPLTVTSAQKNPTAFYLCASTDRAYEQYFGPGTRLTVT.